This passage covers 21 T cell receptor beta chains from one sample sequenced in a study of T cells in Graves' hyperthyroidism and ophthalmopathy. TCR beta CDR3 sequences were amplified from RNA transcripts. Using the HTBI primer set, a first-round RT-PCR was run on the TCR CDR3. TCRdb re-derived calls from the multiplex PCR reads in MiXCR, one entry per CDR3 protein. The sample consists of about 410,000 distinct CDR3 sequences, over 12% of them appearing once. Input material: blood. The receptors were sampled from a man between 18 and 35 years old with Graves' ophthalmopathy.

This clonotype was detected ten times or more. The chain has TRBV7-9 and TRBJ2-1; D is perhaps TRBD1 (6 bases). Deletions cut 5 bases from V and 6 bases from J, with 23 bases between. The CDR3 has 17 residues. The V gene's germline CDR1 is SEHNR and CDR2 FQNEAQ (reference sequence). The CDR3 nucleotides are TGTGCCAGCAGCATCCCAGCGGACAGCATCCCGGGCAATGAGCAGTTCTTC. This codes for CASSIPADSIPGNEQFF.

This clonotype came up many times. The chain's CDR3 is CASSNGLAGVETQYF. The CDR3 coding sequence is TGCGCCAGCAGCAATGGACTAGCGGGAGTGGAGACCCAGTACTTC. The chain employs TRBV5-1 and TRBJ2-5; 13 nucleotides line up with TRBD2. V lost 4 bases to trimming and J lost 5 bases; unmatched junction nucleotides: 5. This CDR3 comprises 15 residues. Germline V lookup: CDR1 SGHRS, CDR2 YFSETQ.

The chain recombines TRBV6-5 with TRBJ1-1; 7 bases line up with TRBD1. The CDR3 is 15 amino acids. With 1 base clipped from V and 11 bases from J, the junction kept 13 bases outside the gene matches. Germline CDR1 and CDR2: MNHEY and SVGAGI. As DNA, the CDR3 is TGTGCCAGCAGTTACTTAGGGCCAGGGGGGGATCGGGCTTTCTTT. Protein product: CASSYLGPGGDRAFF.

This clonotype has just a few counts. The V call is TRBV30, the J call TRBJ2-5; the match to TRBD2 covers 12 bases. Germline assignment: CDR1 GTSNPN and CDR2 SVGIG (reference sequence). The CDR3 runs to 14 residues. V shed 4 bases and J 13 bases; nucleotides not matched to a gene: 13. CDR3 region: CAWTPTSGGPSGYF. The CDR3 DNA sequence: TGTGCCTGGACCCCTACTAGCGGGGGGCCATCGGGGTACTTC.

This clonotype was counted many times. The chain has TRBV10-3 and TRBJ1-5; the match to TRBD1 covers 7 bases. The junction had 2 bases not matched to a gene; V was cut back by 7 bases and J by 2 bases. The CDR3 covers 13 residues. Germline V gives CDR1 ENHRY, CDR2 SYGVKD. This chain's CDR3 is CAITQGGNQPQHF. CDR3 in DNA: TGTGCCATCACTCAGGGGGGCAATCAGCCCCAGCATTTT.

This clonotype has ten or more counts. The V gene is TRBV2, the J gene TRBJ1-5, with 8 bases fitting TRBD1. With V trimmed by 9 bases and J by 1 base, 5 bases remained unmatched. CDR1 SNHLY and CDR2 FYNNEI come from the germline V gene. CDR3 size: 14 residues. CDR3 loop: CASRQGLSNQPQHF. Here the CDR3 DNA reads TGTGCCAGTAGACAGGGGCTAAGCAATCAGCCCCAGCATTTT.

The table lists this clonotype with many counts. The CDR3 is CASSPNRQGRAQYF. The CDR3 DNA sequence: TGTGCCAGCAGCCCAAACAGGCAGGGTCGGGCCCAGTACTTC. The chain uses TRBV3-1 and TRBJ2-5; tentatively, D is TRBD1 (5 bases). Germline lookup yields CDR1 LGHDT and CDR2 YNNKEL (reference sequence). V lost 4 bases and J 9 bases, leaving 18 bases between the germline ends. This CDR3 is built from 14 residues.

V usage is TRBV5-5 and J usage is TRBJ2-2; 8 bases are a match to TRBD1. J lost 7 bases, V lost 0 bases, and 8 bases had no gene match. Germline lookup yields CDR1 SGHKS and CDR2 YYEKEE (reference sequence). The CDR3 has 16 residues. CDR3 protein: CASSLDVTGAIGELFF. CDR3 nucleotide sequence: TGTGCCAGCAGCTTGGACGTGACAGGGGCGATCGGGGAGCTGTTTTTT.

This clonotype was recorded many times. The chain recombines TRBV11-2 with TRBJ2-7; 11 nucleotides line up with TRBD1. Per the germline V gene, CDR1 is SGHAT and CDR2 is FQNNGV. This CDR3 has 18 amino acids. Trimming took 0 bases from V and 3 from J; bases not matched to a gene: 10. CDR3 in amino acids: CASSLDLLRGQGVYEQYF. CDR3 nucleotide sequence: TGTGCCAGCAGCTTAGATCTCCTCAGGGGACAGGGGGTCTACGAGCAGTACTTC.

This clonotype was counted ten times or more. CDR3 region: CASSLTGTDNSPLHF. DNA for the CDR3: TGTGCCAGCAGCTTAACCGGGACAGATAATTCACCCCTCCACTTT. The chain employs TRBV7-2 and TRBJ1-6; 7 positions match TRBD1. The length of the CDR3 is 15 residues. V trimming: 2 bases; J trimming: 5 bases; junction bases outside the gene matches: 3. Germline loops: CDR1 SGHTA, CDR2 FQGNSA.

V gene TRBV4-2 combines with J gene TRBJ2-5; D may be TRBD1 or TRBD2 (5 bases each). Deletions cut 1 base from V and 4 bases from J, with 19 bases between. CDR3 size: 17 residues. CDR1 and CDR2 from the germline V gene are LGHNA and YNFKEQ. The CDR3 nucleotides read TGTGCCAGCAGCCAAGCGTCGGGGCGTCAGGGTCCAGAGACCCAGTACTTC. Protein sequence: CASSQASGRQGPETQYF.

This clonotype was seen a few times. V usage is TRBV7-6 and J usage is TRBJ2-7, with D possibly being TRBD1 or TRBD2 (5 bases each). The germline V gene has CDR1 SGHVS and CDR2 FNYEAQ. V lost 5 bases and J 6 bases, leaving 17 bases between the germline ends. The CDR3 length is 14 residues. The CDR3 nucleotides read TGTGCCAGCAGCATCACGGCCGGGGCCGGCGAGCAGTACTTC. Residues: CASSITAGAGEQYF.

This clonotype was seen repeatedly, ten times or more. The chain recombines TRBV12-3 or TRBV12-4 with TRBJ1-4; no reliable D call. The CDR3 extends over 18 amino acids. V lost 2 bases to trimming and J lost 1 base, with 17 bases between them. The CDR3 loop reads CASSLLPGRVGTNEKLFF. The CDR3 DNA sequence: TGTGCCAGCAGTTTACTGCCGGGTCGGGTAGGAACTAATGAAAAACTGTTTTTT.

The chain recombines TRBV28 with TRBJ2-1, with 11 bases identical to TRBD1. This CDR3 spans 15 amino acids. V lost 5 bases to trimming and J lost 4 bases; unmatched junction nucleotides: 4. Germline CDR1 is MDHEN and CDR2 is SYDVKM. CDR3 bases: TGTGCCAGCAGTCCGGACAGGGGGCAGTACAATGAGCAGTTCTTC. The encoded protein is CASSPDRGQYNEQFF.

Of note for this clonotype: A much larger clone differs by one base, so this may be a read error. No conserved phenylalanine or tryptophan is present at the end of the CDR3, so a read error is the likely explanation. The chain uses TRBV7-9 and TRBJ1-1; 7 bases agree with TRBD1. CDR1 and CDR2 (germline): SEHNR, FQNEAQ (reference sequence). The CDR3 sequence is 14 residues long. V trimming: 2 bases; J trimming: 3 bases; junction bases outside the gene matches: 3. The CDR3 loop is CASSLQGEHTEAFL. The CDR3 bases are TGTGCCAGCAGCTTACAGGGGGAACACACTGAAGCTTTCCTT.

The rearrangement links TRBV2 to TRBJ2-2, with D unclear. The V end lost 7 bases, the J end lost 8 bases, and 8 bases lay between the germline ends. Germline CDR1 is SNHLY and CDR2 is FYNNEI. The CDR3 is made up of 11 amino acids. CDR3 DNA sequence: TGTGCCAGCACTTTTGATGGGGAGCTGTTTTTT. Translating gives CASTFDGELFF. Combining the CDR3 with reference TRBV2 and TRBJ2-2 gives the whole variable domain EPEVTQTPSHQVTQMGQEVILRCVPISNHLYFYWYRQILGQKVEFLVSFYNNEISEKSEIFDDQFSVERPDGSNFTLKIRSTKLEDSAMYFCASTFDGELFFGEGSRLTVL.

This clonotype came up many times. The rearrangement links TRBV13 to TRBJ2-1; D is possibly TRBD2 (6 bases). The CDR3 sequence is 14 residues long. Germline V lookup: CDR1 PRHDT, CDR2 FYEKMQ (reference sequence). Trimming left V 3 bases short and J 6 bases short, with 12 bases between. In DNA, the CDR3 is TGTGCCAGCAGCTTCCGGGACTTGGTCAATGAGCAGTTCTTC. It encodes CASSFRDLVNEQFF.

This clonotype was seen repeatedly, ten times or more. The CDR3 sequence is CASSLVFGGTQYF. CDR3 nucleotide sequence: TGTGCCAGCAGCTTGGTTTTCGGAGGGACCCAGTACTTC. This chain links TRBV5-6 with TRBJ2-5, with D possibly matching TRBD2 (5 bases). V was pared by 0 bases and J by 7 bases, with 10 bases between. Germline V gene data show CDR1 as SGHDT and CDR2 as YYEEEE. This CDR3 comprises 13 residues.

This clonotype has at least ten counts. The V gene is TRBV12-3 or TRBV12-4, the J gene TRBJ2-7; D is undetermined. This CDR3 is built from 15 residues. Trimming removed 4 bases at V and 4 bases at J, with 17 bases between. The CDR3 reads CASSSHTEKPYEQYF. The CDR3, as DNA: TGTGCCAGCAGTTCCCATACGGAAAAACCTTACGAGCAGTACTTC.

This clonotype showed up many times. The rearrangement uses TRBV7-2 and TRBJ2-6; TRBD1 might be the D (6 bases). The CDR3 sequence is 15 residues long. With 2 bases removed from V and 9 bases from J, the gap between germline ends came to 14 bases. CDR1 is SGHTA, CDR2 FQGNSA, per germline. The CDR3 sequence is CASSLLLTGSNVLTF. The CDR3 region has the DNA TGTGCCAGCAGCTTACTCCTGACAGGAAGCAACGTCCTGACTTTC. Based on the CDR3 plus reference TRBV7-2 and TRBJ2-6, the full variable domain is GAGVSQSPSNKVTEKGKDVELRCDPISGHTALYWYRQSLGQGLEFLIYFQGNSAPDKSGLPSDRFSAERTGGSVSTLTIQRTQQEDSAVYLCASSLLLTGSNVLTFGAGSRLTVL.

The chain combines TRBV10-3 with TRBJ2-6, with 8 positions matching TRBD2. The CDR3 sequence is 17 residues long. V lost 6 bases and J lost 0; bases outside the gene matches: 7. In germline, CDR1 is ENHRY, CDR2 SYGVKD. The CDR3 region has the DNA TGTGCCATCAGAGCGGGGGCCTTTAGCTCTGGGGCCAACGTCCTGACTTTC. This encodes CAIRAGAFSSGANVLTF.